This paragraph reports one T cell receptor beta chain. No antigen is known for it. TCRdb keeps only in-frame clones here, not all; method: immunoSEQ multiplex PCR. The table lists about 130,000 clones, over 75% of them singletons. CDR3 length equals 16 residues. In germline, CDR1 is KGHSH, CDR2 LQKENI. After removal of 5 bases from V and 2 bases from J, the junction contained 4 bases not matched to a gene. This entry comes from a study of T cell responses to AZD1222 COVID-19 vaccine. Study results and limitations: Two AZD1222 doses significantly raised spike-specific TCR breadth and depth over controls.

The V call is TRBV18, the J call TRBJ1-5; TRBD1 aligns across 12 bases. The sample here was peripheral blood, taken on day 0 of AZD1222 vaccination. The origin of this receptor is an adult in good health. The chain's CDR3 is CASSSGTGGRNQPQHF. CDR3 bases: TGTGCCAGCTCATCCGGGACAGGGGGCCGCAATCAGCCCCAGCATTTT.